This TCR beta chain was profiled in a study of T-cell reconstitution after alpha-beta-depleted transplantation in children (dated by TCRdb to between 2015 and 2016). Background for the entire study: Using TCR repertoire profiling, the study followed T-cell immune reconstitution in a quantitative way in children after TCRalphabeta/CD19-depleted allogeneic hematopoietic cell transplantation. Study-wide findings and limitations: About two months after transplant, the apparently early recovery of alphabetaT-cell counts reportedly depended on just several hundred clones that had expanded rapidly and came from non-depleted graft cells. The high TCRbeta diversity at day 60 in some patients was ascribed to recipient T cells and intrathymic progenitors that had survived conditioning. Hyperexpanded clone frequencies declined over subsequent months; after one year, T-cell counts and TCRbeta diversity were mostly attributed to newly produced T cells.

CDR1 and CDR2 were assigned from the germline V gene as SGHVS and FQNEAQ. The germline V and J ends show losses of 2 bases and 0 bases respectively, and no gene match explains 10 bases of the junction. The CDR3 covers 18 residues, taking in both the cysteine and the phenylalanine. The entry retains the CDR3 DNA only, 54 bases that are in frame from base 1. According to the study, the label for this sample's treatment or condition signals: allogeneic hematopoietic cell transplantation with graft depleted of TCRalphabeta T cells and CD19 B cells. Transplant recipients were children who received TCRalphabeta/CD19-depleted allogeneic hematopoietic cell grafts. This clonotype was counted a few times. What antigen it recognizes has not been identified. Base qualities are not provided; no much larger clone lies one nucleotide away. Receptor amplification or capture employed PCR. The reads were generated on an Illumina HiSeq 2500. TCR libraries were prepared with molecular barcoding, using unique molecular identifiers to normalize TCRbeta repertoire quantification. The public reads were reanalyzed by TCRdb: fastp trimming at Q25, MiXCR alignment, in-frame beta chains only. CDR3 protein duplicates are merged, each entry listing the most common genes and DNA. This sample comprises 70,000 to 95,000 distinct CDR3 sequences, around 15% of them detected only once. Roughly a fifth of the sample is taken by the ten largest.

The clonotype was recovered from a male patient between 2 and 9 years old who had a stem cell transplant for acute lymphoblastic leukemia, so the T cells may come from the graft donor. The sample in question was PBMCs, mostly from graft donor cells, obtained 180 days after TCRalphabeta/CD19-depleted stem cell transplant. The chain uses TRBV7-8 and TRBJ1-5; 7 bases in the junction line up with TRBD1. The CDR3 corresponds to CASSLTPKRTGSNQPQHF. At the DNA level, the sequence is TGTGCCAGCAGCTTAACCCCTAAAAGGACAGGTAGCAATCAGCCCCAGCATTTT.